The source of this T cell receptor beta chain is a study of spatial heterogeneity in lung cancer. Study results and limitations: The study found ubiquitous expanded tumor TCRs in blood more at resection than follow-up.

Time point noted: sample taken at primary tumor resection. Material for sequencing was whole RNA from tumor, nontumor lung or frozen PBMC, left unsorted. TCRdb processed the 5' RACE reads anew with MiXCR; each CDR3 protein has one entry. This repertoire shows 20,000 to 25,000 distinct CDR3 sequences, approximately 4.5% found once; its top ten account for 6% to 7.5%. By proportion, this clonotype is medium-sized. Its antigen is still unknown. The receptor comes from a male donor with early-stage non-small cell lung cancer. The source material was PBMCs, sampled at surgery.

CDR3 in DNA: TGTGCCAGCAGACGAAGGGCCGGCATACCAACTTCGAACACCGGGGAGCTGTTTTTT. Encoded protein: CASRRRAGIPTSNTGELFF. V and J are TRBV3-1 and TRBJ2-2; D is unresolved. V was clipped by 6 bases and J by 0 bases, with 23 bases between them. The germline gives CDR1 LGHDT, CDR2 YNNKEL (reference sequence). The CDR3 is 19 amino acids.